The 30 T cell receptor beta chains below come from one sample, sequenced in a study of blood T cell repertoires in COVID-19. Sequenced by immunoSEQ multiplex PCR; TCRdb stores in-frame clones only, minus some. The sample lists 200,000 to 250,000 clones; 83% were seen once. The sequenced sample was PBMCs or T cells enriched from blood (not recorded which). The receptor set was obtained from a woman aged 45-65 years who had been exposed to COVID-19.

The chain recombines TRBV13 with TRBJ2-3; D is perhaps TRBD2 (6 bases). The V end lost 5 bases, the J end lost 6 bases, and 21 bases lay between the germline ends. CDR1 and CDR2 from the germline V gene are PRHDT and FYEKMQ (reference sequence). The CDR3 spans 16 residues. CDR3 bases: TGTGCCAGCAGCACCCGGGGGATGGCGGGCGGGGATACGCAGTATTTT. Amino acids: CASSTRGMAGGDTQYF.

To note about this clone: This specimen includes other DNA sequences encoding the same CDR3. V usage is TRBV11-2 and J usage is TRBJ2-7; D possibly corresponds to TRBD1 (6 bases). CDR1 SGHAT and CDR2 FQNNGV come from the germline V gene. This CDR3 has 13 residues. Trimming removed 0 bases at V and 4 bases at J, with 7 bases between. CDR3 nucleotides: TGTGCCAGCAGCTTAGAGAGGGGGTACGAGCAGTACTTC. This codes for CASSLERGYEQYF.

The genes are TRBV18 and TRBJ2-7; tentatively, D is TRBD1 (6 bases). The CDR3 extends over 13 amino acids. Germline V gene sequence: CDR1 KGHSH, CDR2 LQKENI. V lost 3 bases and J 6 bases, leaving 12 bases between the germline ends. CDR3 sequence (DNA): TGTGCCAGCTCACCTACAGGGTTCCCCGAGCAGTACTTC. This codes for CASSPTGFPEQYF.

The chain employs TRBV7-9 and TRBJ2-1, with 7 bases matching TRBD2. The CDR3 extends over 12 amino acids. The junction had 5 bases not matched to a gene; V was cut back by 1 base and J by 14 bases. Germline CDR1 SEHNR, CDR2 FQNEAQ (reference sequence). The CDR3 is CASSLETSREFF. The CDR3 DNA reads TGTGCCAGCAGCTTAGAGACTAGCAGGGAGTTCTTC.

This clone has just one count. In DNA form, the CDR3 reads TGCAGCGCGATTAGCGGGGGGGCTGGAGAGACCCAGTACTTC. Translation gives CSAISGGAGETQYF. The chain recombines TRBV29-1 with TRBJ2-5, with TRBD2 matching 11 bases. Germline values: CDR1 SQVTM, CDR2 ANQGSEA. Trimming removed 7 bases from V and 4 bases from J; junction bases left unmatched: 8. The CDR3 is 14 residues long. The full variable domain, rest sourced from reference TRBV29-1 and TRBJ2-5, is SAVISQKPSRDICQRGTSLTIQCQVDSQVTMMFWYRQQPGQSLTLIATANQGSEATYESGFVIDKFPISRPNLTFSTLTVSNMSPEDSSIYLCSAISGGAGETQYFGPGTRLLVL.

The rearrangement uses TRBV9 and TRBJ1-3, with TRBD1 matching over 9 bases. Germline loops: CDR1 SGDLS, CDR2 YYNGEE. This CDR3 has 16 amino acids. The trim removed 0 bases at V and 4 bases at J, leaving 5 bases unmatched. DNA of the CDR3: TGTGCCAGCAGCGTAGTAGGGACAGGGAGCGGAAACACCATATATTTT. Its protein is CASSVVGTGSGNTIYF. The full variable domain, completed using reference TRBV9 and TRBJ1-3, is DSGVTQTPKHLITATGQRVTLRCSPRSGDLSVYWYQQSLDQGLQFLIQYYNGEERAKGNILERFSAQQFPDLHSELNLSSLELGDSALYFCASSVVGTGSGNTIYFGEGSWLTVV.

The V call is TRBV27, the J call TRBJ1-5; D is undetermined. V shed 2 bases and J shed 0 bases, with 8 bases lying between them. Germline V gives CDR1 MNHEY, CDR2 SMNVEV (reference sequence). This CDR3 is 15 amino acids long. The CDR3 region is CASSLAGYSNQPQHF. The CDR3 nucleotides are TGTGCCAGCAGTTTAGCGGGATATAGCAATCAGCCCCAGCATTTT.

This chain joins TRBV7-9 and TRBJ2-5, with 11 bases that match TRBD1. V dropped 5 bases and J dropped 5; count of bases not matched to a gene: 7. Germline loops: CDR1 SEHNR, CDR2 FQNEAQ (reference sequence). The CDR3 is 15 amino acids. The CDR3 DNA reads as TGTGCCAGCAGCGACGGGACAGGGGGAAAGGAGACCCAGTACTTC. It codes for CASSDGTGGKETQYF.

This chain uses TRBV19 with TRBJ2-2, with 8 bases aligning to TRBD2. Trimming cost V 3 bases and J 5 bases; bases outside gene matches: 8. The V gene's germline CDR1 is LNHDA and CDR2 SQIVND (reference sequence). The CDR3 covers 16 residues. Written as DNA, the CDR3 is TGTGCCAGTAGTATCTCCGGGGGGGCCTGGACCGGGGAGCTGTTTTTT. Its protein is CASSISGGAWTGELFF.

V usage is TRBV9 and J usage is TRBJ2-5; D is possibly TRBD2 (6 bases). The CDR3 is 15 amino acids. Trimming took 0 bases from V and 4 from J, leaving 13 bases between them. The germline gives CDR1 SGDLS, CDR2 YYNGEE. The CDR3 loop reads CASSVGSFGGETQYF. The CDR3 DNA is TGTGCCAGCAGCGTAGGCTCTTTCGGGGGAGAGACCCAGTACTTC. Full variable domain (missing parts from reference TRBV9 and TRBJ2-5): DSGVTQTPKHLITATGQRVTLRCSPRSGDLSVYWYQQSLDQGLQFLIQYYNGEERAKGNILERFSAQQFPDLHSELNLSSLELGDSALYFCASSVGSFGGETQYFGPGTRLLVL.

The genes are TRBV7-2 and TRBJ1-2, with 10 bases aligning to TRBD1. In germline, CDR1 is SGHTA, CDR2 FQGNSA. This CDR3 is built from 14 residues. Trimming at V came to 3 bases and at J to 7 bases, leaving 5 bases not matched to a gene. In DNA form, the CDR3 reads TGTGCCAGCAGCTTTTCCGGGACAGGGGTTGGCTACACCTTC. Amino acids: CASSFSGTGVGYTF.

This clone turned up a few times. The chain has TRBV12-3 or TRBV12-4 and TRBJ1-2, with a possible D match to TRBD1 (5 bases). CDR3 size: 13 residues. V gave up 1 base and J gave up 5 bases, with 8 bases separating them. CDR3 DNA: TGTGCCAGCAGTTTAGGGTCAGGGTATGGCTACACCTTC. It encodes CASSLGSGYGYTF.

J is TRBJ2-3 and V is TRBV7-2, with a tentative D call TRBD2 (7 bases). Germline V gives CDR1 SGHTA, CDR2 FQGNSA. CDR3 length equals 17 residues. Trimming removed 6 bases from V and 4 bases from J, with 23 bases in between. The chain's CDR3 is CASSSPSGAGVADTQYF. CDR3 sequence (DNA): TGTGCCAGCAGTTCACCGTCGGGGGCGGGGGTGGCAGATACGCAGTATTTT.

This clone occurred once. The V gene is TRBV18, the J gene TRBJ1-6, with TRBD1 matching 7 bases. The CDR3 runs to 14 residues. The ends lost 6 bases at V and 7 bases at J; junction bases unmatched: 6. Germline loops: CDR1 KGHSH, CDR2 LQKENI. The CDR3 DNA reads TGTGCCAGCTCGCTTGACAGGGAGAATTCACCCCTCCACTTT. This encodes CASSLDRENSPLHF. The full variable domain, rest sourced from reference TRBV18 and TRBJ1-6, is NAGVMQNPRHLVRRRGQEARLRCSPMKGHSHVYWYRQLPEEGLKFMVYLQKENIIDESGMPKERFSAEFPKEGPSILRIQQVVRGDSAAYFCASSLDRENSPLHFGNGTRLTVT.

The table lists this clone with a few counts. The chain links TRBV5-4 to TRBJ2-1, with 12 bases that match TRBD2. The CDR3 consists of 14 residues. CDR1 and CDR2 from the germline V gene are SGHNT and YYREEE (reference sequence). J lost 9 bases, V lost 1 base, and 2 bases had no gene match. The CDR3 nucleotides read TGTGCCAGCAGCTTGACGACTAGCGGGAGTGAGCAGTTCTTC. The encoded protein is CASSLTTSGSEQFF.

This rearrangement joins TRBV5-8 to TRBJ1-5, with D possibly matching TRBD1 (5 bases). The CDR3 is 12 amino acids. V was clipped by 1 base and J by 7 bases, with 6 bases between them. Germline V gene lookup returns CDR1 SGHTS and CDR2 YDEGEE. DNA for the CDR3: TGTGCCAGCAGCTTGCGGGGGCAGCCCCAGCATTTT. Its protein product is CASSLRGQPQHF.

This chain uses TRBV15 with TRBJ1-5; no clear D gene. Per germline, CDR1 LNHNV and CDR2 YYDKDF (reference sequence). CDR3 length equals 15 residues. Deletions cut 1 base from V and 0 bases from J, with 7 bases between. CDR3 nucleotides: TGTGCCACCAGCAGAGGAAAAGCTAGCAATCAGCCCCAGCATTTT. This sequence encodes CATSRGKASNQPQHF.

The chain employs TRBV5-1 and TRBJ2-7; 9 positions match TRBD1. The length of the CDR3 is 15 residues. Germline V gene data show CDR1 as SGHRS and CDR2 as YFSETQ. After removal of 0 bases from V and 3 bases from J, the junction contained 4 bases not matched to a gene. The CDR3 spells CASSLAPGQGYEQYF. The CDR3 DNA reads as TGCGCCAGCAGCTTGGCCCCGGGACAGGGCTACGAGCAGTACTTC.

Points on this clone: The sample carries other DNA sequences with the same CDR3. V gene TRBV6-5 combines with J gene TRBJ1-1, with a possible D match to TRBD1 (5 bases). The V gene lost 2 bases and the J gene lost 5 bases, with 9 bases spanning the gap. In germline, CDR1 is MNHEY, CDR2 SVGAGI. The CDR3 has 13 amino acids. CDR3 coding DNA: TGTGCCAGCAGTTACCGGGGGGAAACTGAAGCTTTCTTT. It codes for CASSYRGETEAFF.

The rearrangement joins TRBV18 to TRBJ1-6, with D possibly TRBD1 on 6 matching bases. The germline V gene encodes CDR1 KGHSH and CDR2 LQKENI. This CDR3 has 15 amino acids. The V and J ends lost 3 bases and 11 bases respectively, with 17 bases between them. The DNA for the CDR3 is TGTGCCAGCTCACCCCAAGGGGGTTTGGGAACACCCCTCCACTTT. Amino acids: CASSPQGGLGTPLHF.

V gene TRBV3-1 (or the pseudogene TRBV3-2) combines with J gene TRBJ1-2; D remains ambiguous. The V end lost 4 bases, the J end lost 4 bases, and 7 bases lay between the germline ends. The CDR3 loop spans 12 amino acids. CDR1 is LGHDT and CDR2 is YNNKEL in the germline V gene (reference sequence). The CDR3 DNA follows: TGTGCCAGCAGCCCGGGATTCTATGGCTACACCTTC. It translates to CASSPGFYGYTF.

The chain couples TRBV27 to TRBJ2-2; 11 bases line up with TRBD1. This CDR3 has 14 amino acids. The germline V gene encodes CDR1 MNHEY and CDR2 SMNVEV (reference sequence). After removal of 8 bases from V and 3 bases from J, the junction contained 2 bases not matched to a gene. The CDR3 DNA is TGTGCCAGCCGGGACAGGGGGTACACCGGGGAGCTGTTTTTT. Translated, it gives CASRDRGYTGELFF.

The chain recombines TRBV2 with TRBJ2-5; the D gene is possibly TRBD2 (5 bases). V lost 1 base, J lost 5 bases, and 11 bases lay in between. From germline, CDR1 is SNHLY and CDR2 FYNNEI. The CDR3 spans 14 residues. The DNA of the CDR3 is TGTGCCAGCAGTGAAGGGCCCCCGGGGGAGACCCAGTACTTC. Its protein is CASSEGPPGETQYF.

The CDR3 DNA reads as TGCGCCAGCAGCCAAGAACAGGGAAATGGCTACACCTTC. Its protein is CASSQEQGNGYTF. The V and J genes are TRBV4-3 and TRBJ1-2; a possible D gene is TRBD1 (6 bases). Trimming cost V 0 bases and J 6 bases, with 8 bases left between them. This CDR3 region has 13 residues. Germline V gives CDR1 LGHNA, CDR2 YSLEER.

The V gene is TRBV19, the J gene TRBJ1-2; D gene ambiguous. This CDR3 has 14 amino acids. The V and J ends lost 6 bases and 9 bases respectively, with 20 bases between them. Germline assignment: CDR1 LNHDA and CDR2 SQIVND (reference sequence). The CDR3 protein is CASRAGRGKVRYTF. The CDR3 bases are TGTGCCAGTAGAGCCGGCCGCGGGAAGGTTCGCTACACCTTC. The full variable domain, rest sourced from reference TRBV19 and TRBJ1-2, is DGGITQSPKYLFRKEGQNVTLSCEQNLNHDAMYWYRQDPGQGLRLIYYSQIVNDFQKGDIAEGYSVSREKKESFPLTVTSAQKNPTAFYLCASRAGRGKVRYTFGSGTRLTVV.

In this sample, this clone turned up once. V is TRBV10-2 and J is TRBJ1-6, with D tentatively TRBD1 (6 bases). The germline gives CDR1 WSHSY, CDR2 SAAADI. The CDR3 contains 17 residues. Trimming left V 0 bases short and J 6 bases short, with 15 bases between. The CDR3 DNA sequence: TGCGCCAGCAGTGAGTCGAAAACTGGACAGATTAATTCACCCCTCCACTTT. It specifies CASSESKTGQINSPLHF.

The genes are TRBV5-8 and TRBJ2-5; possible D gene TRBD1, 6 bases. V dropped 0 bases and J dropped 6 bases, with 12 bases sitting between them. Germline V gene lookup returns CDR1 SGHTS and CDR2 YDEGEE. The CDR3 length is 14 residues. The DNA of the CDR3 is TGTGCCAGCAGCTTGGGAGCAGGGGAGAAGACCCAGTACTTC. This gives the protein CASSLGAGEKTQYF. Variable domain in full (rest from reference TRBV5-8 and TRBJ2-5): EAGVTQSPTHLIKTRGQQATLRCSPISGHTSVYWYQQALGLGLQFLLWYDEGEERNRGNFPPRFSGRQFPNYSSELNVNALELEDSALYLCASSLGAGEKTQYFGPGTRLLVL.

The rearrangement uses TRBV28 and TRBJ2-3, with D maybe TRBD2 (5 bases). Germline V gives CDR1 MDHEN, CDR2 SYDVKM. This CDR3 has 16 amino acids. Trimming shortened V by 5 bases and J by 3 bases, and 18 bases separated the two germline ends. The CDR3 DNA is TGTGCCAGCAGTCTCGGGGTTCTCGTGGCAACAGATACGCAGTATTTT. This sequence encodes CASSLGVLVATDTQYF.

The rearrangement joins TRBV6-6 to TRBJ2-7; 8 bases are a match to TRBD2. CDR3 length: 13 residues. The V gene's germline CDR1 is MNHNY and CDR2 SVGAGI (reference sequence). The junction had 1 base not matched to a gene; V was cut back by 0 bases and J by 6 bases. CDR3 loop: CASSYSAGGEQYF. Here the CDR3 DNA reads TGTGCCAGCAGTTACTCGGCGGGGGGCGAGCAGTACTTC.

This clone was counted once. This chain uses TRBV11-2 with TRBJ2-7; 10 bases align to TRBD1. V lost 6 bases to trimming and J lost 5 bases; unmatched junction nucleotides: 7. Germline values: CDR1 SGHAT, CDR2 FQNNGV. This CDR3 region has 14 residues. The CDR3 loop is CASRDWDRGDEQYF. In DNA form, the CDR3 reads TGTGCCAGCAGAGATTGGGACAGGGGTGACGAGCAGTACTTC.